This note documents a single T cell receptor (beta chain) sequence. Its antigen remains unidentified. The sample belongs to a study of cytomegalovirus exposure and HLA in healthy donors. Points from the study as a whole: Follow-up analysis seemed to connect common viral pathogens with several of the most significant clusters identified. Sequencing probably produced one cluster of sequence variants that were highly shared. Further analysis, carried out later, found HLA-associated TCR beta chains more clonally expanded than equally common other chains.

Primers: 60 Vbeta forward and 13 Jbeta reverse. Data came from immunoSEQ multiplex PCR; TCRdb stores just in-frame clones and leaves some out. The repertoire holds around 200,000 clones, with roughly 80% as singletons. Germline CDR1 is SNHLY and CDR2 is FYNNEI. CDR3 length: 13 residues. Trimming left V 7 bases short and J 3 bases short, with 10 bases between. This receptor was identified in a young woman in good health and CMV-seronegative. J is TRBJ2-1 and V is TRBV2, with D tentatively TRBD1 (5 bases). The sequencing input was PBMCs. The DNA for the CDR3 is TGTGCCAGCATAGGGGTGAACTACAATGAGCAGTTCTTC. As protein: CASIGVNYNEQFF.